What follows are 25 T cell receptor beta chains derived from one specimen sequenced in a study of T cells after yellow fever vaccination. TCRdb analysed the 5' RACE reads with MiXCR anew, one entry per CDR3 protein. The sample has about 300,000 distinct CDR3 sequences, 8.5% to 10% seen once. Here the sequenced sample was CD4+ T cells sorted from PBMCs, taken 5 days after the yellow fever booster vaccination. All receptors derive from a young man who received the YFV17D yellow fever vaccine.

V gene TRBV4-2 combines with J gene TRBJ2-5; 11 positions match TRBD2. The trim removed 0 bases at V and 4 bases at J, leaving 7 bases unmatched. The CDR3 is 17 residues long. Germline V gene data show CDR1 as LGHNA and CDR2 as YNFKEQ. The chain's CDR3 is CASSQEWNSGGAETQYF. CDR3 coding DNA: TGTGCCAGCAGCCAAGAGTGGAATAGCGGGGGGGCAGAGACCCAGTACTTC.

This clonotype came up many times. The V and J genes are TRBV6-1 and TRBJ2-7, with a tentative D call TRBD2 (6 bases). The CDR3 runs to 13 residues. Germline V gene sequence: CDR1 MNHNS, CDR2 SASEGT. V lost 1 base, J lost 8 bases, and 12 bases lay in between. The CDR3 bases are TGTGCCAGCAGTGAAGAGTTCCGGGGGAAGCAGTACTTC. It encodes CASSEEFRGKQYF.

This clonotype was picked up many times. The rearrangement joins TRBV5-1 to TRBJ1-1; D is unresolved. Germline values: CDR1 SGHRS, CDR2 YFSETQ. The CDR3 has 14 residues. Trimming removed 4 bases at V and 5 bases at J, with 15 bases between. In DNA form, the CDR3 reads TGCGCCAGCAGCGCCGCACCTCGAGAGACTGAAGCTTTCTTT. Translated, it gives CASSAAPRETEAFF.

V usage is TRBV7-2 and J usage is TRBJ2-1; the D gene is possibly TRBD1 (6 bases). Looked up from germline, CDR1 is SGHTA and CDR2 is FQGNSA. Between the trimmed V and J ends, which lost 6 bases and 11 bases, there was a span of 17 bases. This CDR3 contains 13 residues. The CDR3 DNA reads TGTGCCAGCAGACAGAACCAACAGGGTCAGCAGTTCTTC. Encoded protein: CASRQNQQGQQFF.

The V call is TRBV28, the J call TRBJ2-1, with D unclear. Germline V CDR1 and CDR2: MDHEN, SYDVKM. The V gene lost 5 bases and the J gene lost 3 bases, with 5 bases spanning the gap. The length of the CDR3 is 12 residues. The CDR3 here is CASSRYYNEQFF. In DNA, the CDR3 is TGTGCCAGCAGTCGATACTACAATGAGCAGTTCTTC.

Ten or more counts support this clonotype. The genes are TRBV2 and TRBJ2-5; D not resolved. The CDR3 runs to 13 residues. From germline, CDR1 is SNHLY and CDR2 FYNNEI. V gave up 7 bases and J gave up 4 bases, with 13 bases separating them. The CDR3 DNA reads as TGTGCCAGCACCTTAGGTCCCGTAGAGACCCAGTACTTC. It codes for CASTLGPVETQYF.

This clonotype has just a few counts. V usage is TRBV11-2 and J usage is TRBJ2-7; no clear D. The CDR3 is 13 amino acids. The V end lost 5 bases, the J end lost 3 bases, and 11 bases lay between the germline ends. Germline CDR1 SGHAT, CDR2 FQNNGV. The CDR3 DNA reads as TGTGCCAGCAGCCCCGGCTCGTACTACGAGCAGTACGTC. Protein sequence: CASSPGSYYEQYV.

This clonotype appeared a few times. The rearrangement uses TRBV5-4 and TRBJ1-3, with unresolved D. Germline lookup yields CDR1 SGHNT and CDR2 YYREEE (reference sequence). The V end was cut by 0 bases, the J end by 3 bases, with 10 bases between. The CDR3 covers 15 residues. The CDR3 DNA is TGTGCCAGCAGCTTGGGTTCCGCAGGTGGAAACACCATATATTTT. It codes for CASSLGSAGGNTIYF.

The sample holds a few counts of this clonotype. The CDR3 nucleotides are TGTGCCAGCAGCGTGACAGGACATCTCCAAGAGACCCAGTACTTC. Translating gives CASSVTGHLQETQYF. This chain joins TRBV9 and TRBJ2-5, with D possibly TRBD1 on 6 matching bases. Germline V gene lookup returns CDR1 SGDLS and CDR2 YYNGEE. Trimming cost V 2 bases and J 1 base, with 12 bases left between them. There are 15 residues in the CDR3. The full variable domain, rest sourced from reference TRBV9 and TRBJ2-5, is DSGVTQTPKHLITATGQRVTLRCSPRSGDLSVYWYQQSLDQGLQFLIQYYNGEERAKGNILERFSAQQFPDLHSELNLSSLELGDSALYFCASSVTGHLQETQYFGPGTRLLVL.

The rearrangement links TRBV7-9 to TRBJ1-5, with TRBD1 identical over 8 bases. Germline CDR1 is SEHNR and CDR2 is FQNEAQ (reference sequence). The CDR3 has 17 amino acids. Trimming cost V 3 bases and J 5 bases; bases outside gene matches: 12. CDR3 protein: CASSLGQGAILDQPQHF. CDR3 DNA sequence: TGTGCCAGCAGCTTGGGTCAGGGGGCGATTCTTGATCAGCCCCAGCATTTT. The whole variable domain, remainder taken from reference TRBV7-9 and TRBJ1-5, is DTGVSQNPRHKITKRGQNVTFRCDPISEHNRLYWYRQTLGQGPEFLTYFQNEAQLEKSRLLSDRFSAERPKGSFSTLEIQRTEQGDSAMYLCASSLGQGAILDQPQHFGDGTRLSIL.

The chain recombines TRBV6-5 with TRBJ1-1; D unresolved. Germline CDR1 and CDR2: MNHEY and SVGAGI. There are 13 residues in the CDR3. V lost 10 bases, J lost 1 base, and 13 bases lay in between. The CDR3 region is CATNNRRNTEAFF. The DNA for the CDR3 is TGTGCCACCAACAATCGACGGAACACTGAAGCTTTCTTT.

The chain is built from TRBV5-1 and TRBJ2-7, with D possibly being TRBD2 (6 bases). The CDR3 is 14 amino acids. The germline gives CDR1 SGHRS, CDR2 YFSETQ. V dropped 5 bases and J dropped 1 base, with 13 bases sitting between them. The CDR3: CASRGLGLSYEQYF. For the CDR3, the DNA is TGCGCCAGCAGGGGACTGGGGCTTTCCTACGAGCAGTACTTC.

The rearrangement joins TRBV2 to TRBJ1-5, with a tentative D call TRBD1 (6 bases). Trimming shortened V by 7 bases and J by 2 bases, and 21 bases separated the two germline ends. CDR1 and CDR2 (germline): SNHLY, FYNNEI. The length of the CDR3 is 17 residues. The DNA for the CDR3 is TGTGCCAGCACCCGGGGAGGGGGGGCTCATCGCAATCAGCCCCAGCATTTT. It translates to CASTRGGGAHRNQPQHF.

This chain connects TRBV20-1 to TRBJ2-1; 12 bases are a match to TRBD2. CDR1 is DFQATT, CDR2 SNEGSKA, per germline (reference sequence). This CDR3 contains 16 residues. With 4 bases clipped from V and 7 bases from J, the junction kept 11 bases outside the gene matches. The CDR3 protein is CSATTSGGPRRNEQFF. The CDR3 bases are TGCAGTGCTACGACTAGCGGGGGTCCCCGGAGGAATGAGCAGTTCTTC.

This clonotype has a handful of counts. The rearrangement links TRBV20-1 to TRBJ2-7; a possible D gene is TRBD1 (6 bases). Germline loops: CDR1 DFQATT, CDR2 SNEGSKA (reference sequence). The ends were cut back, 6 bases at V and 0 bases at J, with 9 bases in the middle. This CDR3 region has 12 residues. The CDR3 DNA sequence: TGCAGTGCCAAGGACAGCTCCTACGAGCAGTACTTC. It is translated as CSAKDSSYEQYF.

This clonotype was picked up a small number of times. V gene TRBV4-1 combines with J gene TRBJ2-7; possible D gene TRBD1, 5 bases. With 0 bases removed from V and 3 bases from J, the gap between germline ends came to 15 bases. Germline CDR1 MGHRA, CDR2 YSYEKL. The CDR3 length is 16 residues. In nucleotides, the CDR3 is TGCGCCAGCAGCCAAGAGGTTTCAGGGCCCTACTACGAGCAGTACTTC. It yields the protein CASSQEVSGPYYEQYF.

The chain employs TRBV24-1 and TRBJ1-5; D is undetermined. V was pared by 4 bases and J by 9 bases, with 12 bases between. In germline, CDR1 is KGHDR, CDR2 SFDVKD. CDR3 size: 13 residues. The CDR3 coding sequence is TGTGCCACCAGTGACCCCGCACCCGGGCCCCAGCATTTT. This translates into CATSDPAPGPQHF.

Many counts were recorded for this clonotype. This chain links TRBV20-1 with TRBJ2-3, with TRBD2 as a possible D gene (7 bases). Germline-derived CDR1 and CDR2 are DFQATT and SNEGSKA (reference sequence). V was cut by 6 bases and J by 7 bases, with 17 bases left in between. This CDR3 has 13 residues. The CDR3 DNA reads TGCAGTGCCAAAACGGGGGGCGGCTATACGCAGTATTTT. It encodes CSAKTGGGYTQYF.

CDR3 residues: CASSLVGGGNEKLFF. The DNA for the CDR3 is TGTGCCAGCAGCTTAGTCGGCGGAGGTAATGAAAAACTGTTTTTT. V is TRBV7-9 and J is TRBJ1-4; no clear D. The CDR3 covers 15 residues. Trimming took off 1 base at V and 4 bases at J, with 10 bases between the two ends. Germline V gene sequence: CDR1 SEHNR, CDR2 FQNEAQ (reference sequence).

This clonotype has a handful of counts. The chain links TRBV10-2 to TRBJ1-1, with D tentatively TRBD1 (5 bases). V lost 6 bases, J lost 8 bases, and 22 bases lay in between. From germline, CDR1 is WSHSY and CDR2 SAAADI. CDR3 size: 15 residues. DNA of the CDR3: TGCGCCAGCAGCCACCGGGACTTGCTTAGATTCGAAGCTTTCTTT. Its protein is CASSHRDLLRFEAFF.

The rearrangement joins TRBV7-9 to TRBJ2-3, with 7 bases aligning to TRBD2. Germline values: CDR1 SEHNR, CDR2 FQNEAQ (reference sequence). Trimming removed 5 bases from V and 4 bases from J; junction bases left unmatched: 6. The CDR3 runs 14 residues. The CDR3 spells CASSASGVADTQYF. In nucleotides, the CDR3 is TGTGCCAGCAGCGCAAGCGGGGTAGCAGATACGCAGTATTTT.

This rearrangement joins TRBV7-9 to TRBJ1-1; D might be TRBD1 (5 bases). CDR3 length: 17 amino acids. Per germline, CDR1 SEHNR and CDR2 FQNEAQ (reference sequence). Trimming removed 4 bases from V and 0 bases from J, with 18 bases in between. The CDR3 coding sequence is TGTGCCAGCAGCTGGGGTGGTGGTCCGGGGGTGAACACTGAAGCTTTCTTT. Its protein is CASSWGGGPGVNTEAFF.

This clonotype has just a few counts. This chain links TRBV7-2 with TRBJ1-2; D unresolved. Germline lookup yields CDR1 SGHTA and CDR2 FQGNSA. The CDR3 has 14 residues. Trimming left V 5 bases short and J 9 bases short, with 19 bases between. CDR3 in amino acids: CASSRRELSFRYTF. Here the CDR3 DNA reads TGTGCCAGCAGCCGAAGAGAACTGTCGTTTCGCTACACCTTC.

This clonotype came up many times. This chain uses TRBV5-1 with TRBJ2-7, with D hard to call. The CDR3 consists of 14 residues. Trimming removed 8 bases at V and 1 base at J, with 16 bases between. CDR1 is SGHRS, CDR2 YFSETQ, per germline. In DNA form, the CDR3 reads TGCGCCAGTAGGATAGAGTCATCGTCCTACGAGCAGTACGTC. It encodes CASRIESSSYEQYV.

The J gene is TRBJ2-5, the V gene TRBV30; D is unresolved. V was cut by 0 bases and J by 2 bases, with 7 bases left in between. The CDR3 spans 13 residues. Germline lookup yields CDR1 GTSNPN and CDR2 SVGIG (reference sequence). The CDR3 region has the DNA TGTGCCTGGAGTGTACTCGGGCAAGAGACCCAGTACTTC. This translates into CAWSVLGQETQYF.